This T cell receptor beta chain was observed in a study of blood T cell repertoires in COVID-19. Study in general: Italy, Spain and the United States were the sources of the convalescent and acute COVID-19 samples.

Only in-frame clones appear in the TCRdb table, and some are missing; sequencing was by immunoSEQ multiplex PCR. The repertoire holds under 300,000 clones, with around 90% as singletons. Germline V lookup: CDR1 SGHTA, CDR2 FQGNSA. The CDR3 runs 14 residues. V was pared by 2 bases and J by 2 bases, with 2 bases of the junction left unmatched. Specimen: PBMCs or T cells enriched from blood (not recorded which). The clonotype comes from a woman in her fifties or sixties in a cohort exposed to, infected with or recovered from COVID-19 (not recorded which). This rearrangement joins TRBV7-2 to TRBJ1-2; 7 nucleotides agree with TRBD1. The CDR3 reads CASSLQGQNYGYTF. For the CDR3, the DNA is TGTGCCAGCAGCTTACAGGGACAGAACTATGGCTACACCTTC.